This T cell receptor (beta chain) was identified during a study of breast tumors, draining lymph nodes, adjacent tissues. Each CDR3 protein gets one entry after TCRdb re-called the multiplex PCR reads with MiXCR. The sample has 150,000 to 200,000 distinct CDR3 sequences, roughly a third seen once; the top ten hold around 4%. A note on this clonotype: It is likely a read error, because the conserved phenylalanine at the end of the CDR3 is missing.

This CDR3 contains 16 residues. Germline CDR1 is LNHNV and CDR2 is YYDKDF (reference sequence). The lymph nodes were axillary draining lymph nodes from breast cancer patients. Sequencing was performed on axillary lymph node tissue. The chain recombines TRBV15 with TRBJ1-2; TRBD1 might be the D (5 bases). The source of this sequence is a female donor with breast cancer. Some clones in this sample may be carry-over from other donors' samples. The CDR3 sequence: CVTSDRRTRPNYGYTL. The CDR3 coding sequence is TGTGTCACCAGCGATCGACGGACAAGACCTAACTATGGCTACACCCTC.